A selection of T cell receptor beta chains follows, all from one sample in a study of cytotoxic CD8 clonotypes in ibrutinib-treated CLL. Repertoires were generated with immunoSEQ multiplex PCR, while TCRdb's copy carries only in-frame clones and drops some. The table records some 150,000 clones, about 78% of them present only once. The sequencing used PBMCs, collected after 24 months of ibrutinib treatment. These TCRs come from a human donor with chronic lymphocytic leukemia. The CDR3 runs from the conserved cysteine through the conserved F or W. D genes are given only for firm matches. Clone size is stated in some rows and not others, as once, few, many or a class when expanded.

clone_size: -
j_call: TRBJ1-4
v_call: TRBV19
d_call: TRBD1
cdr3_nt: TGTGCCAGTAGTCCCAGGGGGGGAGCCGACAATGAAAAACTGTTTTTT
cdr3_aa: CASSPRGGADNEKLFF

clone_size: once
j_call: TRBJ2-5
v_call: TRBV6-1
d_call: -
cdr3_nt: TGTGCCAGTCGGCGGGTCGGGGGGCCAGAGACCCAGTACTTC
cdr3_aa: CASRRVGGPETQYF

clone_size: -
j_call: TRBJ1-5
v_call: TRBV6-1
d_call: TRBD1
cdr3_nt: TGTGCCAGCAGTGCGGACAGGGCACGGCCCCAGCATTTT
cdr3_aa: CASSADRARPQHF

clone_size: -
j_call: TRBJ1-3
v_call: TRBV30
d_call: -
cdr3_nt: TGTGCCTGGAGTGTTGGTGGCTACGGAAACACCATATATTTT
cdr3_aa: CAWSVGGYGNTIYF

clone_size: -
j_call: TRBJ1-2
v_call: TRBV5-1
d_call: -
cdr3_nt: TGCGCCAGCAGACCGGACGGCGGCTATGGCTACACCTTC
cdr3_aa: CASRPDGGYGYTF

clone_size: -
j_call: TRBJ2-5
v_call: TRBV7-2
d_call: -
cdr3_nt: TGTGCCAGCAGCACAAGGGGTGGGGCCCCCCAGTACTTC
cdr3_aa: CASSTRGGAPQYF

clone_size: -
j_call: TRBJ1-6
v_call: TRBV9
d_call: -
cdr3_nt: TGTGCCAGCAGCGTAGAACCAGGGGACTACTTAGGGGCCTATTCACCCCTCCACTTT
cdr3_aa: CASSVEPGDYLGAYSPLHF

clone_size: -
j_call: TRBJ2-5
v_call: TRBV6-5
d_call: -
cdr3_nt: TGTGCCAGCAGTTACACCCCGGGGGCGACCCAAGAGACCCAGTACTTC
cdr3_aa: CASSYTPGATQETQYF

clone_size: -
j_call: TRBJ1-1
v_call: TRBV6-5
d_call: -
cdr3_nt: TGTGCCAGCAGTTATGCAGTGGGCACTGAAGCTTTCTTT
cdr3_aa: CASSYAVGTEAFF

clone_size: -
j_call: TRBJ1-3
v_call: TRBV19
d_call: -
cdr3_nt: TGTGCCAGCGGGACCCTGGGCGCTGGAAACACCATATATTTT
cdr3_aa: CASGTLGAGNTIYF

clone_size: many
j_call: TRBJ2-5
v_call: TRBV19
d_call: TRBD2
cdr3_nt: TGTGCCAGTACGGTAGCGGGAGTCGAGACCCAGTACTTC
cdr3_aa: CASTVAGVETQYF

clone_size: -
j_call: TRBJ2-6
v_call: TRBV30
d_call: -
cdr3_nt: TGTGCCTGGAGCCGCGGGGCCCTCTGGGCCGGGGCCAACGTCCTGACTTTC
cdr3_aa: CAWSRGALWAGANVLTF

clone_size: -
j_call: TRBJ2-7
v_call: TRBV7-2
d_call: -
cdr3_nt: TGTGCCAGCAGCTTAGCGGGGGAATCCGAGCAGTACTTC
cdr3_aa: CASSLAGESEQYF

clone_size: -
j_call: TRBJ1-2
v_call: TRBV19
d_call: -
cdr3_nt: TGTGCCACCACCCCTGGGAACAACTATGGCTACACCTTC
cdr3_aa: CATTPGNNYGYTF

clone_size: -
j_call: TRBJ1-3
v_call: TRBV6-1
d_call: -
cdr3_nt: TGTGCCAGCAGGGGCCCAGGAAACACCATATATTTT
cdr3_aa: CASRGPGNTIYF

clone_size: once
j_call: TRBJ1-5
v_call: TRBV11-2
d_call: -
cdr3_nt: TGTGCCAGCAGCCAGGGGATCCTCAATCAGCCCCAGCATTTT
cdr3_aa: CASSQGILNQPQHF

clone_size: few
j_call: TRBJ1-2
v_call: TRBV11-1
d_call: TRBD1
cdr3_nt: TGTGCCAGCAGCCCAGGGGGGGACTATGGCTACACCTTC
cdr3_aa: CASSPGGDYGYTF

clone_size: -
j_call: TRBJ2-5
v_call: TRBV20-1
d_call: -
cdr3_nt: TGCAGTGCGGAGGGGGGAGAGACCCAGTACTTC
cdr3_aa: CSAEGGETQYF

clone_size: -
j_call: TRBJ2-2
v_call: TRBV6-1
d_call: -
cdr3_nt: TGTGCCAGCAGTTTGTCCGGGAACGGGGAGCTGTTTTTT
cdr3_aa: CASSLSGNGELFF

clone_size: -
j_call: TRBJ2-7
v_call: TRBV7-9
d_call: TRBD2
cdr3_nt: TGTGCCAGCAGCTTAGCGGCCCGACTAGCGGGGGACGAGCAGTACTTC
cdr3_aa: CASSLAARLAGDEQYF

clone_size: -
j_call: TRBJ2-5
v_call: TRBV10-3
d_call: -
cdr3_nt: TGTGCCGCCAGCGCCGGGCCCCAAGAGACCCAGTACTTC
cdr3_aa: CAASAGPQETQYF

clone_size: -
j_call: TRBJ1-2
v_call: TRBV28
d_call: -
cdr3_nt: TGTGCCAGCAGTCTCCTCGGGGAAACGAGGGGCTACACCTTC
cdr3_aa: CASSLLGETRGYTF

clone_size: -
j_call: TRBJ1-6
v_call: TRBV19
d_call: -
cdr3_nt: TGTGCCAGTAGTCCCGTCGGGTCACCCCTCCACTTT
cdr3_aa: CASSPVGSPLHF

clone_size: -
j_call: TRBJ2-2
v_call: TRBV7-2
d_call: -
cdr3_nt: TGTGCCAGCAGCTTAAGCCGGGAGAACACCGGGGAGCTGTTTTTT
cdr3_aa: CASSLSRENTGELFF

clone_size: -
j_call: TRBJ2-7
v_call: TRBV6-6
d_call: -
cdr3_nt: TGTGCCAGCAGTTACGCCAGGGCCACCTACGAGCAGTACTTC
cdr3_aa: CASSYARATYEQYF

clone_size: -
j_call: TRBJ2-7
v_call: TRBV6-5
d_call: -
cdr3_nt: TGTGCCAGCAGTTTGTCGGGGAGCTCCTACGAGCAGTACTTC
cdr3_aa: CASSLSGSSYEQYF

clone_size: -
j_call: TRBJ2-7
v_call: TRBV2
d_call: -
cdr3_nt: TGTGCCAGCACCGGGGGTTCCGAGCAGTACTTC
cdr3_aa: CASTGGSEQYF

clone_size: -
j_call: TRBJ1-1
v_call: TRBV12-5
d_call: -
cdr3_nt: TGTGCTAGTGGTACTGGGGTAATCGCTTTCTTT
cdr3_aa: CASGTGVIAFF

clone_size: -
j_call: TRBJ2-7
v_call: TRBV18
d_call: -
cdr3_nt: TGTGCCAGCTCCACCGAGCTGGGTGAGCAGTACTTC
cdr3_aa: CASSTELGEQYF

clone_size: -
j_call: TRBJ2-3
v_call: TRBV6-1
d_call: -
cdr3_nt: TGTGCCAGCAGTGCATCGGGACTGTTAGATACGCAGTATTTT
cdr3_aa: CASSASGLLDTQYF

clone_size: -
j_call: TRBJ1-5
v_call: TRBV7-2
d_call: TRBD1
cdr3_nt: TGTGCCAGCAGCAGGGGACAGGGGAATCAGCCCCAGCATTTT
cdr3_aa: CASSRGQGNQPQHF

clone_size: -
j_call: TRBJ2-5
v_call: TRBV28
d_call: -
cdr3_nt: TGTGCCAGCAGTTTGGAGCTCCAAGAGACCCAGTACTTC
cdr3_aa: CASSLELQETQYF

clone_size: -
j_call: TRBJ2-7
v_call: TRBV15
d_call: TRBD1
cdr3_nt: TGTGCCACCAGCAGAGATCTCCTTCAGGGGGCTAGGACCTACGAGCAGTACTTC
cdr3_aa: CATSRDLLQGARTYEQYF

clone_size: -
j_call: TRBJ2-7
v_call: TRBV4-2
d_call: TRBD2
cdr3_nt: TGTGCCAGCAGCCAAGATAGCGGGAGCTCCTACGAGCAGTACTTC
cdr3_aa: CASSQDSGSSYEQYF

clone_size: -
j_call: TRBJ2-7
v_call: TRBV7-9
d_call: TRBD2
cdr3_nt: TGTGCCAGCAGCCTCATACTAGCGGGAGCCCCCTACGAGCAGTACTTC
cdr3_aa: CASSLILAGAPYEQYF

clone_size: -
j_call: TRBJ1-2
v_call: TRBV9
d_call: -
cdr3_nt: TGTGCCAGCAGCACTGGGAGGTCTTACTATGGCTACACCTTC
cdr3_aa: CASSTGRSYYGYTF

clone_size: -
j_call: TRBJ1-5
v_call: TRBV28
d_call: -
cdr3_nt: TGTGCCAGCAGTTCGGGAGGGGATCAGCCCCAGCATTTT
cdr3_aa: CASSSGGDQPQHF

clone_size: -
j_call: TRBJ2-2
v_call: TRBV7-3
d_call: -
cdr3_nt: TGTGCCAGCGCCCCGGGGAGTACCGGGGAGCTGTTTTTT
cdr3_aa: CASAPGSTGELFF